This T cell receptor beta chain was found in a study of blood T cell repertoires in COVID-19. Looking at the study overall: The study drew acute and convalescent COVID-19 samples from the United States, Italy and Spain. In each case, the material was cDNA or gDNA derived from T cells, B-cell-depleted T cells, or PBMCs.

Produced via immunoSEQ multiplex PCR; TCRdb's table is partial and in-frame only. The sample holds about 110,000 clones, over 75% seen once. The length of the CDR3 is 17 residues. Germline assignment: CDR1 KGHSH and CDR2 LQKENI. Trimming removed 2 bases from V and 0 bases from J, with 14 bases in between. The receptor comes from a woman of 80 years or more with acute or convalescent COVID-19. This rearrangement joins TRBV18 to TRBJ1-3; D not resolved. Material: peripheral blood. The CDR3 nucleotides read TGTGCCAGCTCACCAGTCGGGGAACCAAACTCTGGAAACACCATATATTTT. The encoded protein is CASSPVGEPNSGNTIYF.